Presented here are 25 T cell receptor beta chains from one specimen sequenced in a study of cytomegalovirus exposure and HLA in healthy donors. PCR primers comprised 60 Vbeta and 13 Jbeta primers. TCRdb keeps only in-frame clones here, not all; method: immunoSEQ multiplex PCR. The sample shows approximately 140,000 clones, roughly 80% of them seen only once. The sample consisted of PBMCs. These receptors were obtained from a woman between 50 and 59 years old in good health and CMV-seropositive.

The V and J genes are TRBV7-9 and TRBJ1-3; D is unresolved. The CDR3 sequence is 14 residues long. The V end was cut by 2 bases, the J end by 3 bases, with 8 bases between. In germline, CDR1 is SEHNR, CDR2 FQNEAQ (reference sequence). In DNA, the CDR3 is TGTGCCAGCAGCTTACGCGGAGATGGAAACACCATATATTTT. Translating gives CASSLRGDGNTIYF.

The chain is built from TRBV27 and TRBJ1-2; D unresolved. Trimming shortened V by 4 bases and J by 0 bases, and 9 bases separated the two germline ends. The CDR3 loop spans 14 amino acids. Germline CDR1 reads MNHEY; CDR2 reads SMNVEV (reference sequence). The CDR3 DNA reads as TGTGCCAGCAGTTATGGCACAACTAACTATGGCTACACCTTC. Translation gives CASSYGTTNYGYTF.

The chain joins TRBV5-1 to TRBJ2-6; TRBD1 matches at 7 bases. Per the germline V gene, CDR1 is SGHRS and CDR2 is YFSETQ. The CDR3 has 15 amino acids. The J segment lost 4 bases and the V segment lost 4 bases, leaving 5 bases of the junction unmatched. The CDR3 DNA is TGCGCCAGCAGCACGACAGGGCCAGGGGCCAACGTCCTGACTTTC. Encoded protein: CASSTTGPGANVLTF.

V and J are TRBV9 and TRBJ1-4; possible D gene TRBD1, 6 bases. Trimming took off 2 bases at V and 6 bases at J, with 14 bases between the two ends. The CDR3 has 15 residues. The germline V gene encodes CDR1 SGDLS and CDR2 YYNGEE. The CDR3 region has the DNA TGTGCCAGCAGCGTCTCAGGGGAACTGGATGAAAAACTGTTTTTT. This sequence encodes CASSVSGELDEKLFF.

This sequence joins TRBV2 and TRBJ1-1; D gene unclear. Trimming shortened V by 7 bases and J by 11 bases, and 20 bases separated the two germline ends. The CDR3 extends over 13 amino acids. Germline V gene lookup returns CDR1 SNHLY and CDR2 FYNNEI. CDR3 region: CASNTQSRPRAFF. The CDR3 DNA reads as TGTGCCAGCAATACCCAGTCCCGACCTAGGGCTTTCTTT.

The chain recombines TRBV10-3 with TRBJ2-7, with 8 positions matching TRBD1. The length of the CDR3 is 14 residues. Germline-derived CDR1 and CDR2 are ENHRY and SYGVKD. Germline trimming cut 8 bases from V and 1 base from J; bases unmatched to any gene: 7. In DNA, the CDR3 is TGTGCCATCGCGCAAACAGGGGGATCCTACGAGCAGTACTTC. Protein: CAIAQTGGSYEQYF.

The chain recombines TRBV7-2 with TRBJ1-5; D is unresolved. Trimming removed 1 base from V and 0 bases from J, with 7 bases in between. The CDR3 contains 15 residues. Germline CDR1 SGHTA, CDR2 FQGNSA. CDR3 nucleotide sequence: TGTGCCAGCAGCTTAGATTACAGTAGCAATCAGCCCCAGCATTTT. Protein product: CASSLDYSSNQPQHF.

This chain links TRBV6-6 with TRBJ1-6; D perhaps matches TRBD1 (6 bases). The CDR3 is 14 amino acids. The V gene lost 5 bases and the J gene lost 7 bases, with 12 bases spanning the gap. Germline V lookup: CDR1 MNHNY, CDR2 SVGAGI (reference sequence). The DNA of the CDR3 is TGTGCCAGCAGTACACAGGGTACGAATTCACCCCTCCACTTT. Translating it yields CASSTQGTNSPLHF.

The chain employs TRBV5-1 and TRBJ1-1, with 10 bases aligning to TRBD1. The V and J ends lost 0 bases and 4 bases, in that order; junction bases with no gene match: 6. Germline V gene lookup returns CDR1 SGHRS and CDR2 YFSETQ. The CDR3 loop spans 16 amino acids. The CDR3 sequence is CASSLGTGGVGTEAFF. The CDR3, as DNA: TGCGCCAGCAGCTTGGGGACAGGGGGTGTTGGCACTGAAGCTTTCTTT.

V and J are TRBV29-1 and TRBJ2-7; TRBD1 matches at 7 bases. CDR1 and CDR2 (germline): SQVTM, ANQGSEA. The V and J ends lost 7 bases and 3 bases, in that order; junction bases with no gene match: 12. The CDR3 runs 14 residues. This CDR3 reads CSATPGQNSYEQYF. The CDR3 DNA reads TGCAGCGCCACTCCGGGACAGAATAGCTACGAGCAGTACTTC.

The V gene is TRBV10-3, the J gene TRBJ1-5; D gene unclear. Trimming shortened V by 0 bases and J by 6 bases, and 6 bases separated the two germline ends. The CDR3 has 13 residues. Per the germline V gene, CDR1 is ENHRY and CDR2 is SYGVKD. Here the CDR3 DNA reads TGTGCCATCAGTGAGTCGAGCGGTCAGCCCCAGCATTTT. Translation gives CAISESSGQPQHF.

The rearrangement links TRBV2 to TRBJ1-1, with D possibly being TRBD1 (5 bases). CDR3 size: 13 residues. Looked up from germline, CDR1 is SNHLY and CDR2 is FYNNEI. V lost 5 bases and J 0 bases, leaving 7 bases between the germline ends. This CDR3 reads CASSQGMNTEAFF. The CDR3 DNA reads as TGTGCCAGCAGTCAGGGCATGAACACTGAAGCTTTCTTT.

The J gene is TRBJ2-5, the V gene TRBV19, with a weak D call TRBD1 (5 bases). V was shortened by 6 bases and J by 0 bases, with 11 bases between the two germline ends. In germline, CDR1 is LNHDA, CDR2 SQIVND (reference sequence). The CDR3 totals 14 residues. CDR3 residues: CASRRAGYQETQYF. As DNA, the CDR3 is TGTGCCAGTAGGCGTGCAGGGTACCAAGAGACCCAGTACTTC.

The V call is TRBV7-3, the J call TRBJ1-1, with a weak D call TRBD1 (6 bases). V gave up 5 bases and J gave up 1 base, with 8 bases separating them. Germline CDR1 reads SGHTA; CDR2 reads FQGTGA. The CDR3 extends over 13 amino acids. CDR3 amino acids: CASSETGNTEAFF. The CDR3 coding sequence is TGTGCCAGCAGCGAGACAGGGAACACTGAAGCTTTCTTT. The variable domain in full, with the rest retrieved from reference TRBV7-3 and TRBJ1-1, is GAGVSQTPSNKVTEKGKYVELRCDPISGHTALYWYRQSLGQGPEFLIYFQGTGAADDSGLPNDRFFAVRPEGSVSTLKIQRTERGDSAVYLCASSETGNTEAFFGQGTRLTVV.

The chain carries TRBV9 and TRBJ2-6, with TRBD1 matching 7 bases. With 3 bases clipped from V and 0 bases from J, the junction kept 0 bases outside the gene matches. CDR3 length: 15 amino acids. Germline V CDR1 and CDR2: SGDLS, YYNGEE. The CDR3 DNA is TGTGCCAGCAGCGCAGGGGGCTCTGGGGCCAACGTCCTGACTTTC. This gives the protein CASSAGGSGANVLTF.

This CDR3 is CASSEEQGAGNTIYF. Written as DNA, the CDR3 is TGTGCCAGCAGTGAAGAACAGGGGGCAGGAAACACCATATATTTT. The chain links TRBV6-4 to TRBJ1-3; 9 nucleotides line up with TRBD1. This CDR3 comprises 15 residues. CDR1 MRHNA and CDR2 SNTAGT come from the germline V gene. J gave up 4 bases and V 3 bases, and 4 bases lay outside the gene matches.

The CDR3 is CASYPSGTGSYNEQFF. CDR3 bases: TGCGCCAGCTACCCCTCCGGGACAGGATCTTACAATGAGCAGTTCTTC. This rearrangement joins TRBV5-1 to TRBJ2-1, with 8 bases lining up with TRBD1. The CDR3 extends over 16 amino acids. Germline values: CDR1 SGHRS, CDR2 YFSETQ. Unmatched junction bases numbered 13, after V lost 7 bases and J lost 4 bases.

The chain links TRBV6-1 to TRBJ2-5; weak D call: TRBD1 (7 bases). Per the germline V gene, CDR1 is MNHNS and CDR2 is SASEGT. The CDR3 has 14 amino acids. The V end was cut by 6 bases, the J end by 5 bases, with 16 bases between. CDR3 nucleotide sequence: TGTGCCAGCAGCGCCGGGGACAGCGGGGAGACCCAGTACTTC. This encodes CASSAGDSGETQYF.

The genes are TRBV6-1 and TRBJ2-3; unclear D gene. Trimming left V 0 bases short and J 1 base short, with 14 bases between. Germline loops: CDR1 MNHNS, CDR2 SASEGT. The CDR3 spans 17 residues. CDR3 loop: CASSEALTALGTDTQYF. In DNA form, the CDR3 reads TGTGCCAGCAGTGAAGCGCTCACCGCGTTGGGCACAGATACGCAGTATTTT.

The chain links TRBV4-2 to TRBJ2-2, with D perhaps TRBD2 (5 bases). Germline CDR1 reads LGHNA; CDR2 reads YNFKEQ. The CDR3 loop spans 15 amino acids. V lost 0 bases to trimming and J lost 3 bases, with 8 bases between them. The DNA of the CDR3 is TGTGCCAGCAGCCAAGATGAGGGCGACACCGGGGAGCTGTTTTTT. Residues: CASSQDEGDTGELFF.

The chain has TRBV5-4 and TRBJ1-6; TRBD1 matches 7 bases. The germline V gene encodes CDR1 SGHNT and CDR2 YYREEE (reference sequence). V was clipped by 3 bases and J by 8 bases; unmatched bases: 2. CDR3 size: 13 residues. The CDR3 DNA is TGTGCCAGCAGCTCAGACAGGGATTCACCCCTCCACTTT. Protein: CASSSDRDSPLHF.

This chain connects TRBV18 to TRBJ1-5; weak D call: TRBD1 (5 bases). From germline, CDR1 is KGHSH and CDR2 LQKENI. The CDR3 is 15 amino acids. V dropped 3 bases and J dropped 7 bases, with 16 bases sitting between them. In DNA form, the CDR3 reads TGTGCCAGCTCACCCCTGGGGGGGTTCGGGCAGCCCCAGCATTTT. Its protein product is CASSPLGGFGQPQHF.

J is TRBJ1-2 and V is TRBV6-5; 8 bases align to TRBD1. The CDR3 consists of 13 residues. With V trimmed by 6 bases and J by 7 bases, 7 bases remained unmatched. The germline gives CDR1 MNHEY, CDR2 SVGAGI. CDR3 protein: CASSSGQDGGYTF. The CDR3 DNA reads TGTGCCAGCAGCTCGGGACAGGATGGTGGCTACACCTTC.

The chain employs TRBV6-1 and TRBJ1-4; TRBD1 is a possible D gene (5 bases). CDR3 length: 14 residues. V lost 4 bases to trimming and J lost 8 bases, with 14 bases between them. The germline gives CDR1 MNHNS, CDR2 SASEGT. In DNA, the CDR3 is TGTGCCAGCAGTGGAGAAGGGGCCTCGGAAAAACTGTTTTTT. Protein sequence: CASSGEGASEKLFF.

The CDR3: CAISESDRANYGYTF. DNA for the CDR3: TGTGCCATCAGTGAGAGTGACAGGGCTAACTATGGCTACACCTTC. V usage is TRBV10-3 and J usage is TRBJ1-2, with 7 bases fitting TRBD1. Germline V CDR1 and CDR2: ENHRY, SYGVKD. After removal of 2 bases from V and 0 bases from J, the junction contained 3 bases not matched to a gene. This CDR3 has 15 amino acids.